A single TCR beta chain is shown here with its context. As yet, its antigen is unknown. Looked up from germline, CDR1 is MNHEY and CDR2 is SMNVEV (reference sequence). The CDR3 has 17 residues. Trimming took 2 bases from V and 2 from J, leaving 15 bases between them. The sample originates from a study of cytomegalovirus exposure and HLA in healthy donors. About the research overall: Sequencing of 150 million to 200 million T cells in an earlier analysis found 95 million to 120 million unique TCR beta sequences. Study-wide results and caveats: Earlier findings revealed that most TCR beta V segments proved productive either about 87% or about 30% of the time. Analyzed later, most CMV-associated TCR beta chains appeared HLA-restricted.

Primers: 60 Vbeta forward and 13 Jbeta reverse. Original methodology: In a later analysis, the count reached about 80 million unique TCR beta chains, with roughly 11 million shared. Profiling relied on immunoSEQ multiplex PCR, and the TCRdb table lists in-frame clones only, not all of them. The V and J calls and clone size come from that table; D and trimming were worked out from the DNA. The data hold some 130,000 clones, with roughly 73% observed a single time. Material for sequencing was PBMCs. The chain recombines TRBV27 with TRBJ2-2; D possibly corresponds to TRBD1 (6 bases). The sequence came from a middle-aged woman in good health and CMV-seronegative. In DNA, the CDR3 is TGTGCCAGCAGTTTAGACCCCTGGACAGCCAACACCGGGGAGCTGTTTTTT. It encodes CASSLDPWTANTGELFF.